This TCR beta chain is from a study of blood T cells in healthy people across ages (dated by TCRdb to the mid-2010s). Context from the whole study: Template switching captured roughly one uniquely barcoded TCR beta cDNA molecule per two T cells in model experiments. For two donors (one aged 18 to 30 and one aged 80 or older), the study analyzed two additional independent replicas of 1 million unique cDNA reads from the same blood draw. Age-related changes in TCR beta repertoire diversity were measured in the study by deep sequencing normalized with unique cDNA molecular identifiers. To avoid experimental bias, donors of different ages were randomly spread across the sequencing lanes. Four age groups were formed from the donors: young (average approximately 17 years), middle-aged (around 39), aged (approximately 60) and long-lived (less than 85).

The approximately 39 donors, aged 6 to 90 years, were systemically healthy Caucasian individuals from Russia. Each donor gave ten milliliters of peripheral blood, drawn into EDTA-treated Vacutainer tubes. Ficoll-Paque density-gradient centrifugation was used to isolate PBMCs, with at least 6 million per sample. Total RNA, at least 6 micrograms per sample, was extracted from PBMCs with Trizol reagent. Naive CD45RAhigh/CD27high T cell percentages were measured by flow cytometry on a PBMC aliquot from every donor. Library creation used 5' RACE. Instrument used: Illumina HiSeq 2500. The second PCR ran for roughly 7 to 12 cycles and used a J-beta primer mix along with a sample-barcoded 5' primer. A unique molecular identifier was introduced onto each TCR beta cDNA molecule by a template-switch 5' adaptor carrying 12 random nucleotides. Each sample yielded at least 2.5 million CDR3-containing paired-end reads. First-strand cDNA was synthesized from all RNA with the Mint cDNA synthesis kit, primed by a TRBC-specific oligonucleotide. Following uracil-DNA glycosylase treatment, a first 18-cycle PCR with universal primers M1SS and BC2_uni_R was performed on all cDNA. In the original analysis: Each sample was normalized by randomly selecting 1 million high-quality reads, each carrying a distinct molecular identifier. Reads sharing molecular identifiers were discarded rather than binned into consensus sequences. MiTCR, with a Q25 quality threshold and the strictest error-elimination algorithm, was used for CDR3 identification, clonotype clustering and error correction. A nonparametric unseen species model with Euler transformation was used to estimate a lower bound on total TCR beta diversity. TCRdb itself trimmed the public reads at Q25 with fastp, ran MiXCR and retained productive beta chains. Each entry merges the rows of one CDR3 protein and shows their most common DNA and genes. V and J calls and clone size were set by TCRdb, not the authors. For this sample there are roughly 1.5 million distinct CDR3 sequences; approximately 43% appear just once. The ten largest clones represent around 4% of the sample.

The CDR3 runs 13 residues from the cysteine to the phenylalanine. Solely the CDR3 DNA is kept, with 39 bases framed from the first base. Sequences SGHTA (CDR1) and FQGNSA (CDR2) are obtained from the germline V gene. The V and J ends are trimmed by 4 bases and 6 bases, leaving 13 bases between them. The paper's findings and limits, for the study overall: Because the CMV infection status of the donors was unknown, age-related changes in expanded clonotypes may potentially have been confounded. Observed TCR beta diversity per million T cells fell roughly linearly with age, and a significant reduction was already apparent by age around 40. Observed TCR beta diversity correlated strongly with the percentage of naive T cells measured by flow cytometry. The long-lived group showed more naive CD4+ T cells, fewer expanded clones and increased TCR diversity than the aged group, suggesting age selection. Estimates of total diversity based on one million sequenced T cells were regarded as lower bounds and as underestimates. Since profiling was done on bulk unsorted PBMCs, naive and antigen-experienced compartments could not be conclusively compared.

There are a few counts of this clonotype. Its antigen remains undetermined. No much larger clone is present one base from it, and per-base qualities are unavailable. This sequence was found in a woman aged 18-29 years in good health. The sample was blood. The chain uses TRBV7-2 and TRBJ2-7; matching of 6 bases hints at TRBD2 as the D gene. CDR3 reads: CASSYSRDSEQYF. DNA sequence: TGTGCCAGCAGCTATAGCCGGGACTCCGAGCAGTACTTC.